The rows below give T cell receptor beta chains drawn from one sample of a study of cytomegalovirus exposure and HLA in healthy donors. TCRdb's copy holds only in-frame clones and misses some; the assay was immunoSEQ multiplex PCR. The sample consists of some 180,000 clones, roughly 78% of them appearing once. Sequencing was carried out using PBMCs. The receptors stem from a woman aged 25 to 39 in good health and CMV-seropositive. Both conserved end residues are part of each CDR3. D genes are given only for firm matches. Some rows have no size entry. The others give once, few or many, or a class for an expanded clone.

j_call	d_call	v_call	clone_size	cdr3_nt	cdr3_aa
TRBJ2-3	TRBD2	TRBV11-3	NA	TGTGCCAGCAGCTTGGGACGGGGGGTAGAGTGGACGCAGTATTTT	CASSLGRGVEWTQYF
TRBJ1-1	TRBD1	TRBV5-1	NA	TGCGCCAGCAGCTTGGCCCAGGGGGTCCGGACTGAAGCTTTCTTT	CASSLAQGVRTEAFF
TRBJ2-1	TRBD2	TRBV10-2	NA	TGCGCCAGTTCAGCGGGGGGCAAGGATGAGCAGTTCTTC	CASSAGGKDEQFF
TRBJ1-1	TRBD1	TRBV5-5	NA	TGTGCCAGCAGCTTGAGTACAGGGGCGGGGAACACTGAAGCTTTCTTT	CASSLSTGAGNTEAFF
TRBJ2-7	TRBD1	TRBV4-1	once	TGCGCCAGCAGTCAGGCGACAGGGCCCTCCTACGAGCAGTACTTC	CASSQATGPSYEQYF
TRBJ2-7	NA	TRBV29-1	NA	TGCAGCGTTGATGCGCCAGGGGAAACCTACGAGCAGTACTTC	CSVDAPGETYEQYF
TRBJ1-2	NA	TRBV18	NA	TGTGCCAGCTCACCTGACAGAAACTATGGCTACACCTTC	CASSPDRNYGYTF
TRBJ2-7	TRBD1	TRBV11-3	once	TGTGCCAGCAGCTTGTCCGGGACAGCCTTATTCCACTTC	CASSLSGTALFHF
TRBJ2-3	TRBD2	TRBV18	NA	TGTGCCAGCTCACCGCTAATCGGGGGGGCGTATTTT	CASSPLIGGAYF
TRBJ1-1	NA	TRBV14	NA	TGTGCCAGCAGCCAAAGGCCCCCCAGGGGCTGGATCACTGAAGCTTTCTTT	CASSQRPPRGWITEAFF
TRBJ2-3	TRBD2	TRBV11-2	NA	TGTGCCAGTACCACCCGGCTAGCGGGAGGTCTGGATACGCAGTATTTT	CASTTRLAGGLDTQYF
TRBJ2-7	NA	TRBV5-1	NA	TGCGCCAGCAGCTTGGAAGGGAGACAGGTTGACGAGCAGTACTTC	CASSLEGRQVDEQYF
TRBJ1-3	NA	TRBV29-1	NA	TGCAGCGCCACAGGTTTAGACACCATATATTTT	CSATGLDTIYF
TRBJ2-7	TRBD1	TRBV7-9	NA	TGTGCCAGCAGCGCGACAGGGGCCTACGAGCAGTACTTC	CASSATGAYEQYF
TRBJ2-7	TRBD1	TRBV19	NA	TGTGCCAGTAGTATAGTTGGTCAGGGGGATCGGTACGAGCAGTACTTC	CASSIVGQGDRYEQYF
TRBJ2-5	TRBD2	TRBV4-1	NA	TGCGCCAGCAGCCAAGGACTAGCGGGAGGCTCAGGGACCCAGTACTTC	CASSQGLAGGSGTQYF
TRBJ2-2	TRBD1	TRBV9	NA	TGTGCCAGCAGCGTAAATTCGGGACAGGGAAAGGGGACCGGGGAGCTGTTTTTT	CASSVNSGQGKGTGELFF
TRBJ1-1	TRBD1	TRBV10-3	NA	TGTGCCATCACCTCGGACAGGGACACTGAAGCTTTCTTT	CAITSDRDTEAFF
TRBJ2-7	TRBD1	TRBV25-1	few	TGTGCCAGCAGTGTTTCCGGGACAGAGGGCGAGCAGTACTTC	CASSVSGTEGEQYF
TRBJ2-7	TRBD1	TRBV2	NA	TGTGCCAGCAGTGTTCGACAGGGTTTGAACGAGCAGTACTTC	CASSVRQGLNEQYF
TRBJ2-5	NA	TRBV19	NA	TGTGCCAGTAGCGGTATACGGTCTTCAGGCCAACGACAAGAGACCCAGTACTTC	CASSGIRSSGQRQETQYF
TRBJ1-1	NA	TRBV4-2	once	TGTGCCAGTGTACCCAGGGGAAGCACTGAAGCTTTCTTT	CASVPRGSTEAFF
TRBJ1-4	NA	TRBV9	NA	TGTGCCAGCAGCGTAGCAGGGGACGGACTTGAAAAACTGTTTTTT	CASSVAGDGLEKLFF
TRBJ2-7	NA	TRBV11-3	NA	TGTGCCAGCAGCCCAGACTACGAGCAGTACTTC	CASSPDYEQYF
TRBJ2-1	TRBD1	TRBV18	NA	TGTGCCAGCTCACCGTCGACAGGGGGTACAGATGAGCAGTTCTTC	CASSPSTGGTDEQFF
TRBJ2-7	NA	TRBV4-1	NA	TGCGCCAGCAGCCACCCCATGGGAGCCTACGAGCAGTACTTC	CASSHPMGAYEQYF
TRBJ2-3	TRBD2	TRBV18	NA	TGTGCCAGCTCACCACTAGCGGGGAGCACAGATACGCAGTATTTT	CASSPLAGSTDTQYF
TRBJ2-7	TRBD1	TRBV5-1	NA	TGCGCCAGCAGCTTGGGGGGGACAGGTTCCCTTTACGAGCAGTACTTC	CASSLGGTGSLYEQYF
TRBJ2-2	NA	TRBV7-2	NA	TGTGCCAGCAGCTCCGTTCCCACCGGGGAGCTGTTTTTT	CASSSVPTGELFF
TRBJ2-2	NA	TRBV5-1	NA	TGCGCCAGCAGCTTGGCCCAGCCGGGAACCGGGGAGCTGTTTTTT	CASSLAQPGTGELFF
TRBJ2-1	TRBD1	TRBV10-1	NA	TGCGCCAGCGGACAGGGCCCCAATGAGCAGTTCTTC	CASGQGPNEQFF
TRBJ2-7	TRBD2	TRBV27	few	TGTGCCAGCAGTTCCGGACTAGCGCGGGACGAGCAGTACTTC	CASSSGLARDEQYF
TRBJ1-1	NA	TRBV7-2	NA	TGTGCCAGCAGCCAATTGGAGGAAGCTTTCTTT	CASSQLEEAFF
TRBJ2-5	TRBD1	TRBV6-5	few	TGTGCCAGCAGTTACTCCCATTGGACAGGGAGAGAGACCCAGTACTTC	CASSYSHWTGRETQYF
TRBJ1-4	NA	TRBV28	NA	TGTGCCAGCAGTCCCCCCGACAGTGCGGGGCGAGAAAAACTGTTTTTT	CASSPPDSAGREKLFF
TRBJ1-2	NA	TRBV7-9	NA	TGTGCCAGCAGCTCGGGGACACGGCACTATGGCTACACCTTC	CASSSGTRHYGYTF
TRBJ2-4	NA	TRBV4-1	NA	TGCGCCAGCAGCCAAAACAGGACTCAGTACTTC	CASSQNRTQYF
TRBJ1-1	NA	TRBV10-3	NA	TGTGCCATCAGTGAGGGGAGCGCTGAAGCTTTCTTT	CAISEGSAEAFF
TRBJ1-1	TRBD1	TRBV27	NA	TGTGCCAGCAGTCCTGGACAGGGGCCTGAAGCTTTCTTT	CASSPGQGPEAFF
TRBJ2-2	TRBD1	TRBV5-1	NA	TGCGCCAGCAGCCTCGCCGGGACAGGGAACACCGGGGAGCTGTTTTTT	CASSLAGTGNTGELFF
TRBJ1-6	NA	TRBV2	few	TGTGCCAGCAGTGTACAGAATTCACCCCTCCACTTT	CASSVQNSPLHF
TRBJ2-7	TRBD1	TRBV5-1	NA	TGCGCCAGCAGCTTGGTTCAGGGGGCCGGCGAGCAGTACTTC	CASSLVQGAGEQYF
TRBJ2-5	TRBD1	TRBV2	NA	TGTGCCAGCAGTTTCGACAGGGTGGGAGAGACCCAGTACTTC	CASSFDRVGETQYF
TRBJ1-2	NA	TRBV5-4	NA	TGTGCCAGCAGCTTCATCGGACAGTTTAACTATGGCTACACCTTC	CASSFIGQFNYGYTF
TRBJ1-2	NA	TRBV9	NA	TGTGCCAGCAGCGTAGGATCCCAGGCAGGCTATGGCTACACCTTC	CASSVGSQAGYGYTF
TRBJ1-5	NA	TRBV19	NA	TGTGCCAGTAGTACCCAGGGAGGAGGCCAGCCCCAGCATTTT	CASSTQGGGQPQHF
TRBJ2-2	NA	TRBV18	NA	TGTGCCAGCTCAACTCTCGCGAACACCGGGGAGCTGTTTTTT	CASSTLANTGELFF
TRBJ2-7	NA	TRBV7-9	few	TGTGCCAGCAGCCTGCGGACAGACGAGCAGTACTTC	CASSLRTDEQYF
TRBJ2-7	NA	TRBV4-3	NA	TGCGCCAGCAGCCAAGAAAGGGGGGGCTCCTACGAGCAGTACTTC	CASSQERGGSYEQYF
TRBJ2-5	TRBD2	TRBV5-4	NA	TGTGCCAGCAGCCCCTCGGGGACTAGCGGGAGATTAGGGGAGACCCAGTACTTC	CASSPSGTSGRLGETQYF
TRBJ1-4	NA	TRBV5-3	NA	TGTGCCAGAAGCCCCCGAAACAGTCGGGAAAAACTGTTTTTT	CARSPRNSREKLFF
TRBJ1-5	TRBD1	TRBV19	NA	TGTGCCAGTAGTCCGACAGGGGGGCGTCAGCCCCAGCATTTT	CASSPTGGRQPQHF
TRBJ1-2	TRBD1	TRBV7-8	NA	TGTGCCAGCAGCCCGACAGGGGCGCTGAACTATGGCTACACCTTC	CASSPTGALNYGYTF
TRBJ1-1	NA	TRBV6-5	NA	TGTGCCAGCAGTTACTCGGAGGCAACTGAAGCTTTCTTT	CASSYSEATEAFF
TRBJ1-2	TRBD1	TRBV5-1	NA	TGCGCCAGCAGCTGGGGACAGGGAAATAACTATGGCTACACCTTC	CASSWGQGNNYGYTF
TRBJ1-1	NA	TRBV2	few	TGTGCCAGCAGTGATCCGGCATCGGGGTGGACTGAAGCTTTCTTT	CASSDPASGWTEAFF
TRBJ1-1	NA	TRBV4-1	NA	TGCGCCAGCAGCCAGTATGCGGGGCTGAACACTGAAGCTTTCTTT	CASSQYAGLNTEAFF
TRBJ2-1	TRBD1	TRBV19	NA	TGTGCCAGTAGTACCACAGGGGGCCATGAGCAGTTCTTC	CASSTTGGHEQFF
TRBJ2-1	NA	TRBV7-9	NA	TGTGCCAGCAGCGACACAGACAATGAGCAGTTCTTC	CASSDTDNEQFF